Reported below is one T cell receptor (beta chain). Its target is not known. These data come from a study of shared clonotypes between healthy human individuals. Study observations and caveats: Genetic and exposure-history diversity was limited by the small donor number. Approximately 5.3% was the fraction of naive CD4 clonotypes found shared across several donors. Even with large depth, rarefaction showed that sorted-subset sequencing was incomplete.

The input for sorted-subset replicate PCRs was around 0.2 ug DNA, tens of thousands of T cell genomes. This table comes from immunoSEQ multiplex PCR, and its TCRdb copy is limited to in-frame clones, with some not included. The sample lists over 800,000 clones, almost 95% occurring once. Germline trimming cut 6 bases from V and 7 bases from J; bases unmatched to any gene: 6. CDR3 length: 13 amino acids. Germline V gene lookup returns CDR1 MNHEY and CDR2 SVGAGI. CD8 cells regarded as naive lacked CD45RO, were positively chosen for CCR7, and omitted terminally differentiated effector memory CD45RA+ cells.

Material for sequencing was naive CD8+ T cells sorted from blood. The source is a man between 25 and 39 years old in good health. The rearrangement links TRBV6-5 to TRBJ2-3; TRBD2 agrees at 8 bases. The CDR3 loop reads CASSSTSGNTQYF. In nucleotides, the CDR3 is TGTGCCAGCAGCTCTACTAGCGGTAATACGCAGTATTTT.